The entry below describes one TCR beta chain. Relative to the germline gene, one junction end is altered; a read error may explain this. This entry is derived from a study of T cells after yellow fever vaccination. MiXCR, run by TCRdb on the 5' RACE reads, gives a single entry per CDR3 protein. The sample has some 600,000 distinct CDR3 sequences, about 17% seen once; the top ten hold 17%. The TCR was taken from a man younger than 35 who received the YFV17D yellow fever vaccine. The input for sequencing was PBMCs, taken 5 days after the first yellow fever vaccination.

The CDR3 DNA reads as TGCGCCAGCAGCTTCGGGGATTTCTCTGGGGCCAACGTCCCGACTTTC. Translation gives CASSFGDFSGANVPTF. The chain couples TRBV5-1 to TRBJ2-6; D tentatively reads TRBD1 or TRBD2 (5 bases each). The CDR3 covers 16 residues. Germline V gives CDR1 SGHRS, CDR2 YFSETQ.